Here is one T cell receptor (beta chain) with its context. Germline CDR1 and CDR2: SNHLY and FYNNEI. After removal of 8 bases from V and 4 bases from J, the junction contained 8 bases not matched to a gene. The CDR3 extends over 15 amino acids. This entry comes from a study of blood T cell repertoires in COVID-19. Assay: immunoSEQ multiplex PCR; the TCRdb copy retains only in-frame clones and omits some. The sample has 200,000 to 250,000 clones, 80% seen once. The sequence was collected from a human donor in a cohort sampled during active COVID-19. V and J are TRBV2 and TRBJ2-1; 10 bases are shared with TRBD1. What was sequenced was peripheral blood. CDR3 bases: TGTGCCAGCCGAGTCGGGACAGGGGATTACAATGAGCAGTTCTTC. Translation gives CASRVGTGDYNEQFF. The full variable domain, its missing parts supplied by reference TRBV2 and TRBJ2-1, is EPEVTQTPSHQVTQMGQEVILRCVPISNHLYFYWYRQILGQKVEFLVSFYNNEISEKSEIFDDQFSVERPDGSNFTLKIRSTKLEDSAMYFCASRVGTGDYNEQFFGPGTRLTVL.